This T cell receptor beta chain came from a study of cytomegalovirus exposure and HLA in healthy donors. Study results and caveats: Later analysis demonstrated an association between a missense DCLRE1C variant and TCR beta V- and J-gene trimming. Rarity marked most TCR sequences, yet some public TCRs occurred in many donors. A later analysis revealed that TCR association rates differed between HLA loci, peaking at DRB1 and bottoming out at HLA-C. The authors listed 150 to 200 TCR beta chains as cytomegalovirus-associated.

On this clone: The antigen is unknown.

This CDR3 has 14 residues. Germline V lookup: CDR1 MNHEY, CDR2 SMNVEV (reference sequence). V lost 4 bases to trimming and J lost 4 bases, with 13 bases between them. The PCR used 60 Vbeta and 13 Jbeta primers. TCRdb's table, derived via immunoSEQ multiplex PCR, lists solely in-frame clones and lacks some. The table records roughly 150,000 clones, around four fifths of them present only once. The clonotype was recovered from a male donor in good health and CMV-seronegative. This rearrangement joins TRBV27 to TRBJ1-2; D might be TRBD1 (6 bases). The specimen sequenced was PBMCs. The CDR3 sequence: CASSSTPDSYGYTF. For the CDR3, the DNA is TGTGCCAGCAGTTCCACACCGGACAGCTATGGCTACACCTTC.